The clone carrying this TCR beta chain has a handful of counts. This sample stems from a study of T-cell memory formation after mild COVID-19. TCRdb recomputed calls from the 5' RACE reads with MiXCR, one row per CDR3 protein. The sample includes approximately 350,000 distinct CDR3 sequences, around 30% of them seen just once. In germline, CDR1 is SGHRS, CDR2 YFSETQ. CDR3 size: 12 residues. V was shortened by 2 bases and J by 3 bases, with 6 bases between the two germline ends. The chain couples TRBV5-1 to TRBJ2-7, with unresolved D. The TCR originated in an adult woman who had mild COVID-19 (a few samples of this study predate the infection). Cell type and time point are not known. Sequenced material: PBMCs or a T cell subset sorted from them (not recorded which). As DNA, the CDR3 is TGCGCCAGCAGCTTAGACAACTACGAGCAGTACTTC. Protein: CASSLDNYEQYF.